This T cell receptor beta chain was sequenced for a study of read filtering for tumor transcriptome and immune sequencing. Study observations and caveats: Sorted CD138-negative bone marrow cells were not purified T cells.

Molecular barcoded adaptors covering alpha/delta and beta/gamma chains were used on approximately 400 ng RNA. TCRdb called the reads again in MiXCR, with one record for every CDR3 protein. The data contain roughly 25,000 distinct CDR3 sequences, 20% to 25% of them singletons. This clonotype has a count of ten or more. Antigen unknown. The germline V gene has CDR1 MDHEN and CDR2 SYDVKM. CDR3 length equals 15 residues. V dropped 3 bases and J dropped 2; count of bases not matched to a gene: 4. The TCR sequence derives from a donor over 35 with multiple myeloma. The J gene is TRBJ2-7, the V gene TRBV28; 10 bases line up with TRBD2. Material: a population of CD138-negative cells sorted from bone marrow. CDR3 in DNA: TGTGCCAGCAGTTTCTTAGCGGGAGGCCCCTACGAGCAGTACTTC. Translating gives CASSFLAGGPYEQYF.